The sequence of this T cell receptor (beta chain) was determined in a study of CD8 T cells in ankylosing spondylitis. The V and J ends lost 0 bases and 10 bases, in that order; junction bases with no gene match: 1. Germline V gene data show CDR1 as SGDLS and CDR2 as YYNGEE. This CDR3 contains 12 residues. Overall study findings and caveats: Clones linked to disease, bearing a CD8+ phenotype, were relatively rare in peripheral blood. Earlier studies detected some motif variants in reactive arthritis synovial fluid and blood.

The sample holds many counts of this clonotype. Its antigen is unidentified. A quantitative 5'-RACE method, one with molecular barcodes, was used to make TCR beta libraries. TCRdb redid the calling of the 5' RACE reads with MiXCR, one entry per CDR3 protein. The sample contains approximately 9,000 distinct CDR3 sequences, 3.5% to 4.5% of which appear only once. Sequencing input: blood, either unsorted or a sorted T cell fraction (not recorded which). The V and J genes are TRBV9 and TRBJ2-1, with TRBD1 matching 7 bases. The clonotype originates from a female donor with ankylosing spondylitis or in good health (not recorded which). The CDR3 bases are TGTGCCAGCAGCGTAGGGGGACAGGAGCAGTTCTTC. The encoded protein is CASSVGGQEQFF.